Following are 16 T cell receptor beta chains from one sample sequenced in a study of cytomegalovirus exposure and HLA in healthy donors. The PCR employed 60 Vbeta primers together with 13 Jbeta primers. The repertoire was sequenced with immunoSEQ multiplex PCR; TCRdb's copy has only in-frame clones and lacks some. Among 210,000 or so clones, about three quarters were seen once, and the ten largest hold 0.47%. The sequenced sample consisted of PBMCs. These receptors originate from a boy younger than 18 in good health and CMV-seronegative.

The rearrangement joins TRBV5-5 to TRBJ2-7; 9 positions match TRBD2. This CDR3 spans 14 amino acids. V was pared by 5 bases and J by 2 bases, with 5 bases of the junction left unmatched. Germline V gene data show CDR1 as SGHKS and CDR2 as YYEKEE (reference sequence). The CDR3 is CASSSPSGTYEQYF. CDR3 bases: TGTGCCAGCAGTTCCCCTAGCGGGACCTACGAGCAGTACTTC.

The chain couples TRBV7-9 to TRBJ1-1; a weak D match, TRBD1 (5 bases). V was cut by 3 bases and J by 1 base, with 9 bases left in between. Germline V CDR1 and CDR2: SEHNR, FQNEAQ (reference sequence). The CDR3 contains 14 residues. The CDR3 is CASSFGARNTEAFF. The CDR3, as DNA: TGTGCCAGCAGCTTTGGGGCGAGGAACACTGAAGCTTTCTTT.

This chain uses TRBV7-9 with TRBJ1-1; maybe TRBD1 (5 bases). CDR1 and CDR2 (germline): SEHNR, FQNEAQ (reference sequence). CDR3 length: 15 residues. V was cut by 2 bases and J by 1 base, with 11 bases left in between. The DNA for the CDR3 is TGTGCCAGCAGCTTAACCCAGGGTGAGAACACTGAAGCTTTCTTT. It specifies CASSLTQGENTEAFF. The entire variable domain, with the rest obtained from reference TRBV7-9 and TRBJ1-1, is as follows: DTGVSQNPRHKITKRGQNVTFRCDPISEHNRLYWYRQTLGQGPEFLTYFQNEAQLEKSRLLSDRFSAERPKGSFSTLEIQRTEQGDSAMYLCASSLTQGENTEAFFGQGTRLTVV.

The V gene is TRBV15, the J gene TRBJ1-2, with 7 nucleotides matching TRBD1. Germline CDR1 reads LNHNV; CDR2 reads YYDKDF (reference sequence). The CDR3 consists of 13 residues. V trimming: 5 bases; J trimming: 7 bases; junction bases outside the gene matches: 7. The CDR3 loop reads CATSGQGQCGYTF. The CDR3 nucleotides read TGTGCCACCAGCGGCCAGGGACAGTGTGGCTACACCTTC.

The chain recombines TRBV2 with TRBJ1-1, with D possibly matching TRBD1 (5 bases). V dropped 6 bases and J dropped 1 base, with 18 bases sitting between them. The CDR3 sequence is 16 residues long. From germline, CDR1 is SNHLY and CDR2 FYNNEI. CDR3 bases: TGTGCCAGCAGCCTCCTACCGGGGGGGAGGAACACTGAAGCTTTCTTT. Encoded protein: CASSLLPGGRNTEAFF. The whole variable domain, filled in from reference TRBV2 and TRBJ1-1, reads EPEVTQTPSHQVTQMGQEVILRCVPISNHLYFYWYRQILGQKVEFLVSFYNNEISEKSEIFDDQFSVERPDGSNFTLKIRSTKLEDSAMYFCASSLLPGGRNTEAFFGQGTRLTVV.

This clone was seen a handful of times. The V and J genes are TRBV20-1 and TRBJ1-1, with D unresolved. CDR1 and CDR2 from the germline V gene are DFQATT and SNEGSKA (reference sequence). The CDR3 sequence is 11 residues long. The ends were cut back, 3 bases at V and 7 bases at J, with 9 bases in the middle. The CDR3 here is CSARRGLEAFF. CDR3 nucleotides: TGCAGTGCTAGGCGAGGGCTTGAAGCTTTCTTT.

In its sample, this clone was seen a few times. The J gene is TRBJ2-7, the V gene TRBV6-6; D gene uncertain. CDR3 length equals 11 residues. The germline V and J ends were trimmed by 5 bases and 3 bases, with 5 bases remaining between them. From germline, CDR1 is MNHNY and CDR2 SVGAGI (reference sequence). CDR3 nucleotide sequence: TGTGCCAGCAGTCCCCTCTACGAGCAGTACTTC. This encodes CASSPLYEQYF.

This clone was seen a handful of times. The rearrangement links TRBV5-1 to TRBJ2-1, with 8 positions matching TRBD2. V was pared by 7 bases and J by 0 bases, with 9 bases of the junction left unmatched. This CDR3 region has 16 residues. CDR1 is SGHRS and CDR2 is YFSETQ in the germline V gene. The CDR3 DNA is TGCGCCAGCGGGGCGGGGGGCGCAAGCTCCTACAATGAGCAGTTCTTC. Translated: CASGAGGASSYNEQFF.

The V call is TRBV11-3, the J call TRBJ2-7; D unresolved. The V and J ends lost 5 bases and 2 bases respectively, with 16 bases between them. The germline CDR1 and CDR2 sequences are SGHNT and YENEEA. The CDR3 has 15 residues. Here the CDR3 reads CASSPHGGDAYEQYF. CDR3 sequence (DNA): TGTGCCAGCAGCCCCCACGGCGGTGATGCCTACGAGCAGTACTTC.

This sequence joins TRBV7-9 and TRBJ2-1; 7 nucleotides agree with TRBD2. The CDR3 is made up of 16 amino acids. The germline gives CDR1 SEHNR, CDR2 FQNEAQ (reference sequence). Germline trimming cut 5 bases from V and 5 bases from J; bases unmatched to any gene: 12. CDR3 sequence reads: CASSPPGPAGNNEQFF. The CDR3 DNA follows: TGTGCCAGCAGCCCTCCCGGCCCAGCGGGGAACAATGAGCAGTTCTTC.

The gene calls are TRBV7-2 and TRBJ2-7, with 10 bases matching TRBD2. The CDR3 length is 15 residues. The V segment lost 1 base and the J segment 3 bases; nucleotides outside the gene matches: 3. Germline loops: CDR1 SGHTA, CDR2 FQGNSA. CDR3 region: CASSLGPSGGYEQYF. CDR3 sequence (DNA): TGTGCCAGCAGCTTAGGTCCTAGCGGGGGCTACGAGCAGTACTTC.

V and J are TRBV7-9 and TRBJ2-1; D gene ambiguous. Germline V gene lookup returns CDR1 SEHNR and CDR2 FQNEAQ (reference sequence). This CDR3 has 16 residues. The germline V and J ends were trimmed by 5 bases and 8 bases, with 22 bases remaining between them. CDR3 sequence: CASSRREWSRGDEQFF. For the CDR3, the DNA is TGTGCCAGCAGCCGCCGAGAGTGGAGCAGAGGCGATGAGCAGTTCTTC.

The V gene is TRBV12-5, the J gene TRBJ2-1; D is unclear. The germline V gene encodes CDR1 LGHNT and CDR2 FRNRAP. V shed 9 bases and J shed 6 bases, with 6 bases lying between them. The CDR3 consists of 10 residues. The CDR3 region has the DNA TGTGCTAGGCCCGGCAATGAGCAGTTCTTC. It yields the protein CARPGNEQFF.

The chain couples TRBV9 to TRBJ1-6; 9 bases line up with TRBD1. CDR1 and CDR2 from the germline V gene are SGDLS and YYNGEE. With 1 base clipped from V and 7 bases from J, the junction kept 6 bases outside the gene matches. The CDR3 runs to 16 residues. CDR3 bases: TGTGCCAGCAGCGTACAGAGGGACAGGGTCAATTCACCCCTCCACTTT. Protein sequence: CASSVQRDRVNSPLHF. Full variable domain (missing parts from reference TRBV9 and TRBJ1-6): DSGVTQTPKHLITATGQRVTLRCSPRSGDLSVYWYQQSLDQGLQFLIQYYNGEERAKGNILERFSAQQFPDLHSELNLSSLELGDSALYFCASSVQRDRVNSPLHFGNGTRLTVT.

The V call is TRBV11-2, the J call TRBJ2-7; perhaps TRBD1 as D (6 bases). The CDR3 has 16 amino acids. Trimming removed 2 bases at V and 5 bases at J, with 19 bases between. Germline-derived CDR1 and CDR2 are SGHAT and FQNNGV. Written as DNA, the CDR3 is TGTGCCAGCAGCTTAATAGGGGCGAACAGGGTGGACGAGCAGTACTTC. It specifies CASSLIGANRVDEQYF.

The chain links TRBV11-3 to TRBJ1-2; D not certain. Germline V gene lookup returns CDR1 SGHNT and CDR2 YENEEA. V shed 5 bases and J shed 2 bases, with 9 bases lying between them. CDR3 length equals 13 residues. The CDR3 nucleotides read TGTGCCAGCAGCCCGACGGGGAACTATGGCTACACCTTC. It translates to CASSPTGNYGYTF.